This T cell receptor (beta chain) was retrieved from a study of patients and donors after allogeneic stem cell transplantation. Each CDR3 protein is one row after TCRdb ran MiXCR on the RT-PCR reads. This table holds about 410,000 distinct CDR3 sequences, 16% found once. The CDR3 extends over 14 amino acids. The germline V gene has CDR1 MNHEY and CDR2 SMNVEV (reference sequence). V was trimmed by 0 bases and J by 0 bases, leaving 5 bases between them. Sequenced sample: blood, either unsorted or a sorted T cell fraction (not recorded which). This TCR derives from a human donor who was either an allogeneic HSCT recipient or a stem cell or donor lymphocyte infusion donor (not recorded which). It is not recorded whose cells these are; they may come from a transplant donor. J is TRBJ2-5 and V is TRBV27, with D unresolved. For the CDR3, the DNA is TGTGCCAGCAGTTTATCCCCGTACCAAGAGACCCAGTACTTC. Protein sequence: CASSLSPYQETQYF.